Presented here are 11 T cell receptor beta chains from one specimen sequenced in a study of blood T cell repertoires in COVID-19. Sequenced by immunoSEQ multiplex PCR; TCRdb stores in-frame clones only, minus some. The sample holds under 65,000 clones, 82% seen once. Sequencing used peripheral blood. The receptors here all came from a woman in her fifties or sixties with acute or convalescent COVID-19.

J is TRBJ1-2 and V is TRBV30, with TRBD1 matching 7 bases. Germline-derived CDR1 and CDR2 are GTSNPN and SVGIG (reference sequence). Trimming removed 4 bases from V and 10 bases from J; junction bases left unmatched: 9. This CDR3 has 12 residues. For the CDR3, the DNA is TGTGCCTGGAAGACAGGGAACCTGGTCTACACCTTC. Amino acids: CAWKTGNLVYTF.

The gene calls are TRBV7-8 and TRBJ1-4; TRBD1 agrees at 9 bases. V dropped 5 bases and J dropped 8; count of bases not matched to a gene: 15. Per the germline V gene, CDR1 is SGHVS and CDR2 is FQNEAQ. The CDR3 is 17 residues long. The CDR3 protein is CASSLRPPTGGGEKLFF. CDR3 nucleotide sequence: TGTGCCAGCAGCCTACGACCTCCGACAGGGGGTGGGGAAAAACTGTTTTTT.

In regard to this clone: Mismatch with germline at one junction end may stem from a read error. Other nucleotide sequences in the sample specify the same CDR3. V usage is TRBV7-2 and J usage is TRBJ2-3; 9 bases align to TRBD2. The CDR3 totals 16 residues. Germline V lookup: CDR1 SGHTA, CDR2 FQGNSA. The CDR3 DNA is TGTGCCAGCAGCAATGGAGCGGGGGGCCTCACAAATACGCAATATTTT. Translation gives CASSNGAGGLTNTQYF.

Worth noting for this clone: At one end the junction does not follow the germline gene, possibly because of a read error. This chain joins TRBV5-4 and TRBJ1-4, with TRBD1 as a possible D gene (6 bases). This CDR3 has 17 residues. CDR1 and CDR2 from the germline V gene are SGHNT and YYREEE (reference sequence). CDR3 nucleotide sequence: TGTGCCAGCAGTTTGGGGGCAGGGTCCGCAACTAATGAAAAACTGTTTTTT. Its translation is CASSLGAGSATNEKLFF. Supplemented by reference TRBV5-4 and TRBJ1-4, the full variable domain reads ETGVTQSPTHLIKTRGQQVTLRCSSQSGHNTVSWYQQALGQGPQFIFQYYREEENGRGNFPPRFSGLQFPNYSSELNVNALELDDSALYLCASSLGAGSATNEKLFFGSGTQLSVL.

The chain is built from TRBV27 and TRBJ2-1, with TRBD1 matching 7 bases. CDR3 length equals 15 residues. The V and J ends lost 7 bases and 2 bases, in that order; junction bases with no gene match: 8. The germline gives CDR1 MNHEY, CDR2 SMNVEV (reference sequence). In DNA form, the CDR3 reads TGTGCCAGCACCTCAGGGGGTAAAACCTACAATGAGCAGTTCTTC. This translates into CASTSGGKTYNEQFF.

This chain joins TRBV29-1 and TRBJ2-1; no reliable D call. This CDR3 is 10 amino acids long. Germline CDR1 is SQVTM and CDR2 is ANQGSEA. Trimming took 6 bases from V and 3 from J, leaving 3 bases between them. The CDR3 nucleotides read TGCAGCGTCCTCTACAATGAGCAGTTCTTC. Protein: CSVLYNEQFF.

The chain recombines TRBV30 with TRBJ2-1; 7 nucleotides align to TRBD2. CDR3 size: 15 residues. V shed 2 bases, J shed 0 bases, and the junction held 4 bases outside the gene matches. Germline-derived CDR1 and CDR2 are GTSNPN and SVGIG (reference sequence). In DNA, the CDR3 is TGTGCCTGGAGTTTGGGGGGGGACTCCTACAATGAGCAGTTCTTC. Translation gives CAWSLGGDSYNEQFF.

V usage is TRBV19 and J usage is TRBJ2-1; perhaps TRBD2 as D (5 bases). Trimming pared 3 bases from V and 6 bases from J, leaving 21 bases between. CDR3 length: 17 amino acids. CDR1 LNHDA and CDR2 SQIVND come from the germline V gene (reference sequence). In DNA form, the CDR3 reads TGTGCCAGTAGTATGATGATCCCATGGACTGAAATCAATGAGCAGTTCTTC. Translating it yields CASSMMIPWTEINEQFF.

The chain uses TRBV19 and TRBJ2-3, with 10 positions matching TRBD2. This CDR3 is built from 14 residues. CDR1 is LNHDA, CDR2 SQIVND, per germline (reference sequence). V lost 5 bases and J lost 1; bases outside the gene matches: 0. CDR3: CASSLAGGTDTQYF. The CDR3 region has the DNA TGTGCCAGTAGTCTAGCGGGGGGCACAGATACGCAGTATTTT.

The chain has TRBV5-4 and TRBJ2-5; 9 bases map to TRBD2. Germline CDR1 reads SGHNT; CDR2 reads YYREEE (reference sequence). This CDR3 comprises 16 residues. Trimming took 0 bases from V and 2 from J; bases not matched to a gene: 5. The CDR3 DNA reads TGTGCCAGCAGCTTGGTCCTGAGCGGGGGGCAAGAGACCCAGTACTTC. It is translated as CASSLVLSGGQETQYF.

This clone was counted a few times. V usage is TRBV24-1 and J usage is TRBJ2-5, with a tentative D call TRBD1 (6 bases). Germline loops: CDR1 KGHDR, CDR2 SFDVKD. The CDR3 consists of 15 residues. V was pared by 3 bases and J by 0 bases, with 10 bases between. CDR3 in amino acids: CATSDPDRYQETQYF. As DNA, the CDR3 is TGTGCCACCAGTGATCCTGACAGGTACCAAGAGACCCAGTACTTC.